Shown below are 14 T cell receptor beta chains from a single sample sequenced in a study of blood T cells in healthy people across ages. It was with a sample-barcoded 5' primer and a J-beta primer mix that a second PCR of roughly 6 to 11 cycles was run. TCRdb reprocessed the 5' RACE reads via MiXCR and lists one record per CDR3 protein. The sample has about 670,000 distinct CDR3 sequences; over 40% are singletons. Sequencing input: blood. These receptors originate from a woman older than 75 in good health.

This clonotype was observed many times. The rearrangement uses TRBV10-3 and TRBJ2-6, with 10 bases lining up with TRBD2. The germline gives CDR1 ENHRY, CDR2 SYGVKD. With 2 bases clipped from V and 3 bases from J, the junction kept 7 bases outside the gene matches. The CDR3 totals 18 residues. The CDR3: CAISETLAGVRGANVLTF. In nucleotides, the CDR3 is TGTGCCATCAGTGAGACCCTAGCGGGAGTTCGTGGGGCCAACGTCCTGACTTTC.

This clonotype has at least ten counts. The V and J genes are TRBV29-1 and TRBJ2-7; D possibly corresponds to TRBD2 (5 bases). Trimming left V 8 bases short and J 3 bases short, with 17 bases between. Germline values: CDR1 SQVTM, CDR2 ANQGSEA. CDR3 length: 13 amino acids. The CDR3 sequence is CSCSDSLDYEQYF. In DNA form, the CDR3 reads TGCAGCTGTTCGGACTCGTTAGACTACGAGCAGTACTTC.

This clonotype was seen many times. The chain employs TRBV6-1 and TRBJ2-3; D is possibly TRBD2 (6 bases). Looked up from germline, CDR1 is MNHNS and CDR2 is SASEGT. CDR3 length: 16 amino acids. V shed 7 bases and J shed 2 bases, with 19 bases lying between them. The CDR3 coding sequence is TGTGCCAGCATGATGGGGGAAGCGGGCGACACAGATACGCAGTATTTT. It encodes CASMMGEAGDTDTQYF.

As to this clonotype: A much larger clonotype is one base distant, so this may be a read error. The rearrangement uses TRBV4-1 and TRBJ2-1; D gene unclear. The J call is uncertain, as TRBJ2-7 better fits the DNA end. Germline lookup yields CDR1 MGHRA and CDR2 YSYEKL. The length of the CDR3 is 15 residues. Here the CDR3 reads CASSQTEHAYNEQYF. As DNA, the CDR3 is TGCGCCAGCAGCCAGACTGAGCATGCCTACAATGAGCAGTACTTC.

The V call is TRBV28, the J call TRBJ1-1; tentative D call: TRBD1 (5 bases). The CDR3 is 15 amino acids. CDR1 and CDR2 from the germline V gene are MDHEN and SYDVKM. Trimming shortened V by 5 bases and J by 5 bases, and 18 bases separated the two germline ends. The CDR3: CASSMTGTWRTEAFF. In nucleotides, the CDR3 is TGTGCCAGCAGTATGACGGGGACTTGGAGGACTGAAGCTTTCTTT.

The CDR3, as DNA: TGTGCCAGCAGCCAAGTAGCGGGGGAAAACACAGATACGCAGTATTTT. Translation: CASSQVAGENTDTQYF. The chain joins TRBV4-2 to TRBJ2-3, with 9 bases identical to TRBD2. The CDR3 is 16 residues long. Germline-derived CDR1 and CDR2 are LGHNA and YNFKEQ. The V and J ends lost 1 base and 2 bases, in that order; junction bases with no gene match: 4.

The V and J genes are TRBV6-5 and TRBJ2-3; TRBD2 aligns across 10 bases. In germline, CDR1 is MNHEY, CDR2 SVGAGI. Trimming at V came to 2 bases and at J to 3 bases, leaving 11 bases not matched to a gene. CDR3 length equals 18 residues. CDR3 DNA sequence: TGTGCCAGCAGTTACGACGGCTTAGCGGGGGGACTAACAGATACGCAGTATTTT. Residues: CASSYDGLAGGLTDTQYF.

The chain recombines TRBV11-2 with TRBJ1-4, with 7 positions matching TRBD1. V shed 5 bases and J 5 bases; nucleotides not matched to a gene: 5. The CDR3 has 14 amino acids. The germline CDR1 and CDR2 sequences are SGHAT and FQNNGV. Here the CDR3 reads CASSPDRNNEKLFF. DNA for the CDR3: TGTGCCAGCAGCCCGGACAGGAACAATGAAAAACTGTTTTTT.

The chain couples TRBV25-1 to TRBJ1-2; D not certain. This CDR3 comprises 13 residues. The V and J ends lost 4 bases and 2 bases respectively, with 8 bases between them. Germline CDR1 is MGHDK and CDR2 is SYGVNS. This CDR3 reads CASSAGWNYGYTF. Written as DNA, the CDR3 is TGTGCCAGCAGTGCAGGTTGGAACTATGGCTACACCTTC.

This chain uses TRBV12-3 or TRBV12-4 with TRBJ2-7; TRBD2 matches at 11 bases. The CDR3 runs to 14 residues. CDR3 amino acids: CATIAGGFYNEQYF. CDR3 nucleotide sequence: TGTGCAACGATAGCGGGGGGGTTCTACAATGAGCAGTACTTC.

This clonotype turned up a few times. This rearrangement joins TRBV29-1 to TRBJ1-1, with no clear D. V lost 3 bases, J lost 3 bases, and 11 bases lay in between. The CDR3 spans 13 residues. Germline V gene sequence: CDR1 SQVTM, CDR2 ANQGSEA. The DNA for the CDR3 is TGCAGCGTTGATTTCGGGAAGGACACTGAAGCTTTCTTT. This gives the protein CSVDFGKDTEAFF.

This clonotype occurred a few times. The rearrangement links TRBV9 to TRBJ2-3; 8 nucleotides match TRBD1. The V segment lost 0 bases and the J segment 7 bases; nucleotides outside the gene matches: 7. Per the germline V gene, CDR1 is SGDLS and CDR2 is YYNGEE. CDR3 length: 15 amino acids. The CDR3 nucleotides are TGTGCCAGCAGCGTAGGAGGCAGGGGGCAAAATACGCAGTATTTT. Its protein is CASSVGGRGQNTQYF.

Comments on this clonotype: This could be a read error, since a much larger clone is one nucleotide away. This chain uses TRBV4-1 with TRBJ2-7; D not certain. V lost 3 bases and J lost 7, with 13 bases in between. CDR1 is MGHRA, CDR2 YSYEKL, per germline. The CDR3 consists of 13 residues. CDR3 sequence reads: CASSQGVSHEQYF. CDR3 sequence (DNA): TGCGCCAGCAGCCAGGGCGTCTCGCATGAGCAGTACTTC.

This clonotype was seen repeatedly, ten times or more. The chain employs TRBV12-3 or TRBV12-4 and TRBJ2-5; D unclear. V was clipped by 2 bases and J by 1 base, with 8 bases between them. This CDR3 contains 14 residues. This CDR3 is CASSLPYSQETQYF. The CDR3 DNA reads TGTGCCAGCAGTTTACCTTACTCCCAAGAGACCCAGTACTTC.